The 2 T cell receptor beta chains below all came from one sample that was sequenced in a study of STAT3 mutations in large granular lymphocyte leukemia. Study results and limitations: Every T-LGLL patient had at least one immunodominant TCRbeta clonotype.

Here immunoSEQ multiplex PCR was the method, and the copy in TCRdb shows in-frame clones only, minus some. Here the sample spans approximately 13,000 clones, 81% being singletons. No cognate antigen is known for these TCRs. The sample taken for sequencing was peripheral blood mononuclear cells. These receptors were collected from a man aged 55 to 69 with T-cell large granular lymphocyte leukemia. Some clones in this sample may be carry-over from other donors' samples.

DNA of the CDR3: TGTGCCAGCAGTTACGGTCAGGGGTTGGAGACCCAGTACTTC. Translating gives CASSYGQGLETQYF. J is TRBJ2-5 and V is TRBV6-5; weak D call: TRBD1 (6 bases). The ends were cut back, 2 bases at V and 5 bases at J, with 12 bases in the middle. CDR3 length: 14 amino acids. Germline V lookup: CDR1 MNHEY, CDR2 SVGAGI.

The chain links TRBV7-8 to TRBJ2-7; D perhaps matches TRBD2 (5 bases). CDR3 length equals 15 residues. Trimming took off 5 bases at V and 3 bases at J, with 17 bases between the two ends. Germline-derived CDR1 and CDR2 are SGHVS and FQNEAQ. CDR3 in DNA: TGTGCCAGCAGCGCGCGAAGAGAGGCGGGCTACGAGCAGTACTTC. Its protein product is CASSARREAGYEQYF.